This T cell receptor (beta chain) was identified during a study of blood T cell repertoires in COVID-19. Repertoires were generated with immunoSEQ multiplex PCR, while TCRdb's copy carries only in-frame clones and drops some. The sample holds about 59,000 clones, 75% to 95% seen once. This CDR3 has 15 residues. CDR1 LGHDT and CDR2 YNNKEL come from the germline V gene (reference sequence). Trimming pared 4 bases from V and 8 bases from J, leaving 15 bases between. Sample: peripheral blood. The source is a human donor in a cohort sampled during active COVID-19. The rearrangement joins TRBV3-1 (or the pseudogene TRBV3-2) to TRBJ1-6; D is uncertain. Here the CDR3 DNA reads TGTGCCAGCAGCCCTTCTGCGGTGGCTGATTCACCCCTCCACTTT. Its translation is CASSPSAVADSPLHF.